Sequencing of this T cell receptor (beta chain) was carried out in a study of blood T cell repertoires in COVID-19. Study overall: Sites in the United States, Italy and Spain provided acute and convalescent COVID-19 samples. In each case, the material was cDNA or gDNA derived from T cells, B-cell-depleted T cells, or PBMCs.

V gave up 5 bases and J gave up 7 bases; unmatched junction bases: 4. Per the germline V gene, CDR1 is GTSNPN and CDR2 is SVGIG (reference sequence). This CDR3 region has 14 residues. The assay was immunoSEQ multiplex PCR, and TCRdb's table has in-frame clones only and misses some. The sample gives approximately 260,000 clones, roughly nine tenths of which show up once; 3.5% to 5.5% is in the top ten. Source material: peripheral blood. The V call is TRBV30, the J call TRBJ2-2; 13 bases agree with TRBD2. The receptor comes from a woman in her forties who had recovered from COVID-19. The CDR3 loop is CAWALAGGRGELFF. In DNA, the CDR3 is TGTGCCTGGGCACTAGCGGGGGGGCGCGGGGAGCTGTTTTTT.